The 26 T cell receptor beta chains below were found in one sample sequenced in a study of cytomegalovirus exposure and HLA in healthy donors. The PCR was carried out with 60 Vbeta primers and 13 Jbeta primers. Method: immunoSEQ multiplex PCR; TCRdb's copy keeps in-frame clones and lacks some. The sample's table shows fewer than 85,000 clones. Sequencing was done on a sample of PBMCs. The receptors derive from a female donor in good health and CMV-seropositive.

The V call is TRBV5-1, the J call TRBJ1-2, with 9 bases that match TRBD1. Trimming at V came to 4 bases and at J to 4 bases, leaving 2 bases not matched to a gene. CDR1 SGHRS and CDR2 YFSETQ come from the germline V gene. This CDR3 comprises 13 residues. The CDR3 spells CASSRTGVYGYTF. Written as DNA, the CDR3 is TGCGCCAGCAGCCGGACAGGGGTCTATGGCTACACCTTC.

The V gene is TRBV11-3, the J gene TRBJ2-3; tentatively, D is TRBD2 (6 bases). Germline V gives CDR1 SGHNT, CDR2 YENEEA. V lost 9 bases and J 3 bases, leaving 19 bases between the germline ends. CDR3 size: 15 residues. CDR3 region: CARAGDCDTTDTQYF. The CDR3 DNA reads as TGTGCCAGGGCCGGGGACTGCGATACTACAGATACGCAGTATTTT.

J is TRBJ1-2 and V is TRBV6-5; D call uncertain. Trimming took off 0 bases at V and 4 bases at J, with 15 bases between the two ends. The CDR3 contains 16 residues. Looked up from germline, CDR1 is MNHEY and CDR2 is SVGAGI. The CDR3 DNA follows: TGTGCCAGCAGTTACTCACCTACGCCACTTTTCTATGGCTACACCTTC. This gives the protein CASSYSPTPLFYGYTF.

The chain combines TRBV4-1 with TRBJ2-7; 7 bases match TRBD2. Per germline, CDR1 MGHRA and CDR2 YSYEKL. Trimming cost V 2 bases and J 5 bases; bases outside gene matches: 9. This CDR3 is 15 amino acids long. The CDR3 loop is CASSQRALGGDEQYF. The CDR3 DNA reads as TGCGCCAGCAGCCAAAGAGCGCTGGGAGGGGACGAGCAGTACTTC.

The chain carries TRBV7-2 and TRBJ2-2; the D gene is possibly TRBD2 (5 bases). V was clipped by 1 base and J by 6 bases, with 9 bases between them. This CDR3 has 14 residues. Germline CDR1 is SGHTA and CDR2 is FQGNSA. For the CDR3, the DNA is TGTGCCAGCAGCTTAGAGGTGCGGGCCGGGGAGCTGTTTTTT. Protein sequence: CASSLEVRAGELFF. Variable domain in full (rest from reference TRBV7-2 and TRBJ2-2): GAGVSQSPSNKVTEKGKDVELRCDPISGHTALYWYRQSLGQGLEFLIYFQGNSAPDKSGLPSDRFSAERTGGSVSTLTIQRTQQEDSAVYLCASSLEVRAGELFFGEGSRLTVL.

The rearrangement joins TRBV5-1 to TRBJ1-2, with no clear D. The germline V gene encodes CDR1 SGHRS and CDR2 YFSETQ. Trimming pared 5 bases from V and 1 base from J, leaving 15 bases between. The CDR3 runs to 15 residues. The CDR3 region has the DNA TGCGCCAGCAGACGGGTGGGGAGCGGTAACTATGGCTACACCTTC. It is translated as CASRRVGSGNYGYTF.

This chain connects TRBV6-1 to TRBJ1-6, with no clear D. CDR1 is MNHNS, CDR2 SASEGT, per germline. This CDR3 has 14 residues. Trimming took 6 bases from V and 6 from J, leaving 12 bases between them. In nucleotides, the CDR3 is TGTGCCAGCAGAGAACCCCGGAGTAATTCACCCCTCCACTTT. Amino acids: CASREPRSNSPLHF.

CDR3 in DNA: TGTGCCAGCAGTTACGGGCCGCACAATGAGCAGTTCTTC. Its translation is CASSYGPHNEQFF. V is TRBV6-5 and J is TRBJ2-1; no clear D. Per the germline V gene, CDR1 is MNHEY and CDR2 is SVGAGI. There are 13 residues in the CDR3. Between the trimmed V and J ends, which lost 2 bases and 5 bases, there was a span of 7 bases.

This sequence joins TRBV4-3 and TRBJ1-1; D unclear. This CDR3 contains 14 residues. Germline V lookup: CDR1 LGHNA, CDR2 YSLEER. Trimming removed 0 bases at V and 7 bases at J, with 12 bases between. CDR3 loop: CASSQDGQFLEAFF. CDR3 nucleotides: TGCGCCAGCAGCCAAGATGGTCAGTTCCTTGAAGCTTTCTTT.

The chain is built from TRBV5-1 and TRBJ1-6, with 8 bases matching TRBD1. J was trimmed by 4 bases and V by 0 bases; bases with no gene match: 6. The CDR3 consists of 17 residues. The germline V gene encodes CDR1 SGHRS and CDR2 YFSETQ. Written as DNA, the CDR3 is TGCGCCAGCAGCTTGGGACAGGGGATCTGGTATAATTCACCCCTCCACTTT. This encodes CASSLGQGIWYNSPLHF.

This rearrangement joins TRBV11-2 to TRBJ2-7; no firm D call. The CDR3 is 12 residues long. V was pared by 3 bases and J by 6 bases, with 9 bases between. Germline V CDR1 and CDR2: SGHAT, FQNNGV. The CDR3 here is CASSFQNGEQYF. The CDR3 DNA is TGTGCCAGCAGCTTCCAAAACGGCGAGCAGTACTTC.

V and J are TRBV5-1 and TRBJ2-6, with D maybe TRBD1 (5 bases). The germline gives CDR1 SGHRS, CDR2 YFSETQ. The length of the CDR3 is 17 residues. Trimming took off 1 base at V and 0 bases at J, with 11 bases between the two ends. In DNA, the CDR3 is TGCGCCAGCAGCTTGACAGGTGGGGTCTCTGGGGCCAACGTCCTGACTTTC. Its translation is CASSLTGGVSGANVLTF. The full variable domain, rest sourced from reference TRBV5-1 and TRBJ2-6, is KAGVTQTPRYLIKTRGQQVTLSCSPISGHRSVSWYQQTPGQGLQFLFEYFSETQRNKGNFPGRFSGRQFSNSRSEMNVSTLELGDSALYLCASSLTGGVSGANVLTFGAGSRLTVL.

The V gene is TRBV6-1, the J gene TRBJ2-7; 10 bases fit TRBD2. Germline V gene lookup returns CDR1 MNHNS and CDR2 SASEGT. V lost 6 bases to trimming and J lost 2 bases; unmatched junction nucleotides: 7. The CDR3 has 15 amino acids. The CDR3 reads CASRKGLAPTYEQYF. CDR3 DNA sequence: TGTGCCAGCAGAAAGGGACTAGCGCCAACCTACGAGCAGTACTTC.

The rearrangement links TRBV20-1 to TRBJ2-7; 11 bases agree with TRBD1. The CDR3 loop spans 11 amino acids. Germline-derived CDR1 and CDR2 are DFQATT and SNEGSKA (reference sequence). The CDR3 loop is CGPGQGDEQYF. The CDR3 coding sequence is TGCGGGCCGGGACAGGGGGACGAGCAGTACTTC.

The chain has TRBV29-1 and TRBJ2-5, with 13 bases fitting TRBD2. Germline values: CDR1 SQVTM, CDR2 ANQGSEA. V shed 6 bases, J shed 1 base, and the junction held 5 bases outside the gene matches. This CDR3 has 15 amino acids. CDR3 protein: CSVAGTSGAQETQYF. The CDR3 coding sequence is TGCAGCGTCGCTGGGACTAGCGGGGCCCAAGAGACCCAGTACTTC.

This chain connects TRBV7-9 to TRBJ2-3; 9 bases align to TRBD1. Trimming took 5 bases from V and 4 from J; bases not matched to a gene: 4. In germline, CDR1 is SEHNR, CDR2 FQNEAQ (reference sequence). The CDR3 runs to 14 residues. The chain's CDR3 is CASSTQGAADTQYF. The CDR3 DNA follows: TGTGCCAGCAGCACACAGGGGGCCGCAGATACGCAGTATTTT.

The rearrangement links TRBV15 to TRBJ2-2; 8 bases fit TRBD1. The V segment lost 3 bases and the J segment 7 bases; nucleotides outside the gene matches: 1. The germline V gene has CDR1 LNHNV and CDR2 YYDKDF (reference sequence). This CDR3 contains 13 residues. The DNA for the CDR3 is TGTGCCACCAGCAGGGACAGGGACGGGGAGCTGTTTTTT. The encoded protein is CATSRDRDGELFF.

This chain uses TRBV28 with TRBJ2-7; 8 bases are a match to TRBD1. CDR3 length: 15 amino acids. Unmatched junction bases numbered 7, after V lost 6 bases and J lost 0 bases. From germline, CDR1 is MDHEN and CDR2 SYDVKM. The chain's CDR3 is CASRPGGAGSYEQYF. The CDR3 coding sequence is TGTGCCAGCAGACCAGGGGGCGCGGGCTCCTACGAGCAGTACTTC.

The rearrangement joins TRBV5-1 to TRBJ1-1; 8 nucleotides align to TRBD1. V was clipped by 4 bases and J by 4 bases; unmatched bases: 6. The CDR3 extends over 14 amino acids. Looked up from germline, CDR1 is SGHRS and CDR2 is YFSETQ. The CDR3 sequence is CASSRTGGVTEAFF. In DNA form, the CDR3 reads TGCGCCAGCAGCCGAACAGGGGGTGTCACTGAAGCTTTCTTT.

Turning to this clone: A read error may produce the germline difference seen at one junction end. This sequence joins TRBV7-7 and TRBJ2-5; TRBD2 agrees at 12 bases. Per the germline V gene, CDR1 is SSHAT and CDR2 is FNYEAQ (reference sequence). The CDR3 length is 15 residues. Here the CDR3 DNA reads TGTGCTAGCAGCCTAGCGGGGGGGGCCCAAGAGACCCAGTACTTC. Its protein product is CASSLAGGAQETQYF.

The V gene is TRBV19, the J gene TRBJ2-5, with TRBD1 as a possible D gene (6 bases). Germline CDR1 and CDR2: LNHDA and SQIVND (reference sequence). This CDR3 comprises 12 residues. Trimming removed 9 bases at V and 4 bases at J, with 12 bases between. This CDR3 is CASSTGSETQYF. In nucleotides, the CDR3 is TGTGCCAGCTCCACAGGGTCAGAGACCCAGTACTTC.

This chain links TRBV9 with TRBJ2-5, with 11 bases aligning to TRBD2. V was clipped by 0 bases and J by 2 bases; unmatched bases: 6. CDR3 length: 17 amino acids. Germline V gene lookup returns CDR1 SGDLS and CDR2 YYNGEE. The CDR3 loop reads CASSVELAGDKQETQYF. DNA of the CDR3: TGTGCCAGCAGCGTAGAACTAGCGGGGGACAAACAAGAGACCCAGTACTTC.

The chain recombines TRBV28 with TRBJ1-2, with D hard to call. Germline values: CDR1 MDHEN, CDR2 SYDVKM. The CDR3 consists of 13 residues. V lost 2 bases and J lost 3, with 7 bases in between. In DNA, the CDR3 is TGTGCCAGCAGTTTAACCCGAGACTATGGCTACACCTTC. As protein: CASSLTRDYGYTF.

V usage is TRBV5-1 and J usage is TRBJ2-5; 7 bases map to TRBD1. Germline CDR1 reads SGHRS; CDR2 reads YFSETQ. Trimming at V came to 4 bases and at J to 2 bases, leaving 5 bases not matched to a gene. The CDR3 is made up of 14 amino acids. This CDR3 is CASSTGQAQETQYF. The CDR3 DNA reads as TGCGCCAGCAGCACAGGACAGGCGCAAGAGACCCAGTACTTC. Together with reference TRBV5-1 and TRBJ2-5, the CDR3 gives the full variable domain: KAGVTQTPRYLIKTRGQQVTLSCSPISGHRSVSWYQQTPGQGLQFLFEYFSETQRNKGNFPGRFSGRQFSNSRSEMNVSTLELGDSALYLCASSTGQAQETQYFGPGTRLLVL.

The V call is TRBV10-1, the J call TRBJ2-7, with TRBD1 matching 8 bases. This CDR3 is built from 16 residues. V gave up 0 bases and J gave up 5 bases; unmatched junction bases: 9. Germline V CDR1 and CDR2: WNHNN, SYGVQD (reference sequence). The CDR3 coding sequence is TGCGCCAGCAGTGAGTCCCGCCGACAGGGGATAGACGAGCAGTACTTC. This translates into CASSESRRQGIDEQYF.

The chain combines TRBV5-1 with TRBJ2-7, with D hard to call. The ends were cut back, 0 bases at V and 7 bases at J, with 17 bases in the middle. Per the germline V gene, CDR1 is SGHRS and CDR2 is YFSETQ. The CDR3 is 15 residues long. DNA for the CDR3: TGCGCCAGCAGCTTGGTTTTGGGCTCAACTGGAGAGCAGTACTTC. Amino acids: CASSLVLGSTGEQYF.